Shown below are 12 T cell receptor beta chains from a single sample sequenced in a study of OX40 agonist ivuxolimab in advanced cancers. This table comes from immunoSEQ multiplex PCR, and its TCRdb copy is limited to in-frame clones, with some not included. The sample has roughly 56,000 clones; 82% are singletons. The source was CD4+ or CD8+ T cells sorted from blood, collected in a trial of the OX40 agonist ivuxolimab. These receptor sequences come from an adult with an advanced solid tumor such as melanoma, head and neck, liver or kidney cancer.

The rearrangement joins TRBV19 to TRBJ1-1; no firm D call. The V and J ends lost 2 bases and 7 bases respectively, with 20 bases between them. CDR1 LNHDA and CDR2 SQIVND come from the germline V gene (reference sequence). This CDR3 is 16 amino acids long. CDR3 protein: CASSISAVLGFGEAFF. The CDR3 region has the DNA TGTGCCAGTAGTATAAGCGCGGTTTTAGGTTTCGGTGAAGCTTTCTTT.

CDR3 in amino acids: CASSPHRDRSNQPQHF. The CDR3 DNA follows: TGTGCCAGCAGCCCCCACCGGGACAGGTCCAATCAGCCCCAGCATTTT. V is TRBV7-6 and J is TRBJ1-5; 8 bases are a match to TRBD1. V lost 5 bases, J lost 3 bases, and 9 bases stayed unmatched. The germline CDR1 and CDR2 sequences are SGHVS and FNYEAQ. This CDR3 region has 16 residues.

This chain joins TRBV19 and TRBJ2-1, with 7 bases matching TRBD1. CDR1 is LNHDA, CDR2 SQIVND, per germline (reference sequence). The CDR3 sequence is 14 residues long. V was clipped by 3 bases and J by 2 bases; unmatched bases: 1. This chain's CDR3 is CASSIQGAYNEQFF. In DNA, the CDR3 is TGTGCCAGTAGTATTCAGGGGGCCTACAATGAGCAGTTCTTC.

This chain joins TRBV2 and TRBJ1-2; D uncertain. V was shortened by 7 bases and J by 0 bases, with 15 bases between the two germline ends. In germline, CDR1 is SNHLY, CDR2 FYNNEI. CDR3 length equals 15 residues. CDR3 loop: CASMEAGFTNYGYTF. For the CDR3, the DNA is TGTGCCAGCATGGAGGCCGGGTTCACTAACTATGGCTACACCTTC.

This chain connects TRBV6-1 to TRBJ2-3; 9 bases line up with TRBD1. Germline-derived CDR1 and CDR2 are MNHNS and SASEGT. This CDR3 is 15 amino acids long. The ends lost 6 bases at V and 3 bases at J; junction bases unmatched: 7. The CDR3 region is CASSLDRGGTDTQYF. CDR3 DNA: TGTGCCAGCAGCCTCGACAGGGGGGGGACAGATACGCAGTATTTT.

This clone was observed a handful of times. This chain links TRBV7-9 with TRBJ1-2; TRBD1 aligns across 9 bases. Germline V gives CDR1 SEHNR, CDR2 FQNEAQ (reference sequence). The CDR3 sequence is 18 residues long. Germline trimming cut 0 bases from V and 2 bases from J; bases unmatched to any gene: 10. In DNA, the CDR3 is TGTGCCAGCAGCTTAGCGCTCGGACAGGGGATCACCAACTATGGCTACACCTTC. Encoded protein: CASSLALGQGITNYGYTF.

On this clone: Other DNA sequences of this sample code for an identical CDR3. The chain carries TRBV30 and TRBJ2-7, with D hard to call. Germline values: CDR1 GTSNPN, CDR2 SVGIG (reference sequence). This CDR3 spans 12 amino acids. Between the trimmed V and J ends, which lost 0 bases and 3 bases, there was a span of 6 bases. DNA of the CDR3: TGTGCCTGGAGTGTACTGGGCTACGAGCAGTACTTC. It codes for CAWSVLGYEQYF.

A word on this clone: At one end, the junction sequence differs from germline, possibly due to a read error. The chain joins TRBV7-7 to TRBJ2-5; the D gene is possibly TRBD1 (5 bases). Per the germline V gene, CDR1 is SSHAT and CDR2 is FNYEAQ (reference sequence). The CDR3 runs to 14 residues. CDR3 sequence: CASSPITGSETQYF. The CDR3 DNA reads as TGTGCTAGCAGTCCCATAACAGGATCGGAGACCCAGTACTTC.

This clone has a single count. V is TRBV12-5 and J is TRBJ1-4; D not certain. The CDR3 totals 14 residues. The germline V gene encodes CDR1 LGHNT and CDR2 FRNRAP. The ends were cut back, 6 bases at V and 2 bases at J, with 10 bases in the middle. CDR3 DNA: TGTGCTAGTGGGGCCAGTGCCACTAATGAAAAACTGTTTTTT. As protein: CASGASATNEKLFF.

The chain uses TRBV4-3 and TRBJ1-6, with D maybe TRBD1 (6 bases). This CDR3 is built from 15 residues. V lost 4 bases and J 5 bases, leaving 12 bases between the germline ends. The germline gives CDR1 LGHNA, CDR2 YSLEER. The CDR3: CASSRQAQDNSPLHF. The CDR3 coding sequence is TGCGCCAGCAGCCGACAGGCGCAAGATAATTCACCCCTCCACTTT.

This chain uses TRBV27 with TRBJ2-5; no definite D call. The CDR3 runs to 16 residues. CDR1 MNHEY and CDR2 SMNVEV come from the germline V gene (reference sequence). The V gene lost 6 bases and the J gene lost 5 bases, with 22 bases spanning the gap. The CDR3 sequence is CASRGGAGLNRETQYF. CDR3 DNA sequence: TGTGCCAGCAGAGGCGGAGCAGGTCTAAATCGGGAGACCCAGTACTTC.

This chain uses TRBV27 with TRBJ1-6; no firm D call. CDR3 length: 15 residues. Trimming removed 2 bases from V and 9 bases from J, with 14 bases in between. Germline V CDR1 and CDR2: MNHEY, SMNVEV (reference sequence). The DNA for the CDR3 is TGTGCCAGCAGTTTAAGTTCCACTTCTACTTCACCCCTCCACTTT. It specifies CASSLSSTSTSPLHF.